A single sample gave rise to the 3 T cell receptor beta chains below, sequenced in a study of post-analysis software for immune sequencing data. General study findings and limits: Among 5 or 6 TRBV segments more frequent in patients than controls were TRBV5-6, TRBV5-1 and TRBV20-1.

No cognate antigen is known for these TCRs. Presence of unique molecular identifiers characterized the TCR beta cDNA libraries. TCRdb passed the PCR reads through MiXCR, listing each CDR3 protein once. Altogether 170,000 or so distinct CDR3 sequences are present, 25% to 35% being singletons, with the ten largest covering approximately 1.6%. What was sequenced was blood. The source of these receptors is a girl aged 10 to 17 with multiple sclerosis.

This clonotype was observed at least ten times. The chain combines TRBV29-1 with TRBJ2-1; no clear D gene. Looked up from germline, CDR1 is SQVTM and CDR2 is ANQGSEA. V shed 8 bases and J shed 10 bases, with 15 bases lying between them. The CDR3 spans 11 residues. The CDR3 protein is CSSVDPGEQFF. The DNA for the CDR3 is TGCAGCAGCGTCGACCCTGGCGAGCAGTTCTTC.

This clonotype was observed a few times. DNA for the CDR3: TGCGCCAGCAGCCAAGATATCAGGGCCCTACAAGAAGCTTTCTTT. Protein product: CASSQDIRALQEAFF. The rearrangement joins TRBV4-1 to TRBJ1-1; TRBD1 is a possible D gene (5 bases). The CDR3 totals 15 residues. V was trimmed by 0 bases and J by 8 bases, leaving 16 bases between them. Germline V gene data show CDR1 as MGHRA and CDR2 as YSYEKL.

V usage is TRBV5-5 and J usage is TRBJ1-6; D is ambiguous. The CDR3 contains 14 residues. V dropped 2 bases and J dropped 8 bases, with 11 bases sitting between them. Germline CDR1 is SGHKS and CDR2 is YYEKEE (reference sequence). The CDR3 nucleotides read TGTGCCAGCAGCTTAACCCGAGGTTATTCACCCCTCCACTTT. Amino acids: CASSLTRGYSPLHF.